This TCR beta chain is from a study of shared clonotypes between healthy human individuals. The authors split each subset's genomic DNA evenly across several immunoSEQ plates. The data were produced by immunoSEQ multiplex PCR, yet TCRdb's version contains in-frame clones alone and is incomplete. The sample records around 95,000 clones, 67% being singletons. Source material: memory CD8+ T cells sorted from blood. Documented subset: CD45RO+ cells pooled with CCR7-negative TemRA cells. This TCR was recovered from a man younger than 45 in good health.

CDR3 in DNA: TGTGCCAGCAGTGAAGCGACCTCACAGGGAGTGAACACTGAAGCTTTCTTT. Its protein product is CASSEATSQGVNTEAFF. The rearrangement links TRBV2 to TRBJ1-1; D may be TRBD1 (6 bases). Trimming cost V 0 bases and J 0 bases, with 14 bases left between them. The CDR3 loop spans 17 amino acids. CDR1 is SNHLY and CDR2 is FYNNEI in the germline V gene.